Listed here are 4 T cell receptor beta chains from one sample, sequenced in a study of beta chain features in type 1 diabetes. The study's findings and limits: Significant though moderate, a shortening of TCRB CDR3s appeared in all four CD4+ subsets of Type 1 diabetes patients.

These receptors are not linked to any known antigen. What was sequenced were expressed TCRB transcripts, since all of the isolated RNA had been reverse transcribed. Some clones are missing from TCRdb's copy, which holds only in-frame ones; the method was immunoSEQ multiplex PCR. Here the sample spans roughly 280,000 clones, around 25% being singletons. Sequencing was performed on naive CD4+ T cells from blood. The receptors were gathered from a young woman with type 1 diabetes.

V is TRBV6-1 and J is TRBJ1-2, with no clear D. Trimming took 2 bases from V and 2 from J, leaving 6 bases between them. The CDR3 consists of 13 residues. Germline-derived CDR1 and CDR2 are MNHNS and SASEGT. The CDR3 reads CASSEQTNYGYTF. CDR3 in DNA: TGTGCCAGCAGTGAACAGACAAACTATGGCTACACCTTC.

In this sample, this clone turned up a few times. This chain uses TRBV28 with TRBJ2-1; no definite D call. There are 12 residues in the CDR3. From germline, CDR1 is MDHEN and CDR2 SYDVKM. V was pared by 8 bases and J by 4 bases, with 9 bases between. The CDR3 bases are TGTGCCAGCGCAGGCTTGTACAATGAGCAGTTCTTC. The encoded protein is CASAGLYNEQFF.

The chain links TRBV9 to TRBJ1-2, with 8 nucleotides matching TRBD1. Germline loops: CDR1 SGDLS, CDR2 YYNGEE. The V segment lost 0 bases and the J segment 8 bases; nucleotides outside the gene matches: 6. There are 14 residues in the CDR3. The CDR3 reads CASSVGTGGRGYTF. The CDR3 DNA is TGTGCCAGCAGCGTAGGCACAGGGGGTCGGGGCTACACCTTC.

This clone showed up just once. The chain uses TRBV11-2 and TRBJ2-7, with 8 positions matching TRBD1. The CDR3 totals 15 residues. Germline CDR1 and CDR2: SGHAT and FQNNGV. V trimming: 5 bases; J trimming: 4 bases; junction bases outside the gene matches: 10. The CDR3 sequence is CASSAQPGQVYEQYF. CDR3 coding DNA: TGTGCCAGCAGCGCTCAACCGGGACAGGTATACGAGCAGTACTTC.